This is a list of T cell receptor beta chains from one sample in a study of blood T cell repertoires in COVID-19. Clones were read by immunoSEQ multiplex PCR, and TCRdb kept only the in-frame ones, dropping some. The sample carries 90,000 to 120,000 clones, about three quarters recorded once. Specimen: peripheral blood. The receptors come from a woman in her thirties or forties with acute or convalescent COVID-19. Each CDR3 is given with its conserved first and last residue. D genes are given only for firm matches. Size is stated for part of the rows, as once, few or many counts, or as a class when the clone is expanded.

J,V,size,D,DNA,CDR3
TRBJ2-1,TRBV18,.,.,TGTGCCAGCTCAGTTAACGAGGGCGCATACAATGAGCAGTTCTTC,CASSVNEGAYNEQFF
TRBJ2-3,TRBV6-2/TRBV6-3,few,.,TGTGCCAGCAGTTACTCGGGCTTATCTAGCACAGATACGCAGTATTTT,CASSYSGLSSTDTQYF
TRBJ1-2,TRBV30,.,.,TGTGCCTGGAGTGTACTGCATAACTATGGCTACACCTTC,CAWSVLHNYGYTF
TRBJ2-1,TRBV6-5,.,TRBD1,TGTGCCAGCAGCACCGGGACAGGGGGATATGAGCAGTTCTTC,CASSTGTGGYEQFF
TRBJ1-5,TRBV7-9,.,.,TGTGCCAGCAGCTTGAATTTCGGGCCCCAGCATTTT,CASSLNFGPQHF
TRBJ2-3,TRBV29-1,many,.,TGCAGCGTACAGACGGGCACAGATACGCAGTATTTT,CSVQTGTDTQYF
TRBJ2-3,TRBV7-2,.,.,TGTGCCAGCAGCTCGGGATACCTAAGTAGGGCAGATACGCAGTATTTT,CASSSGYLSRADTQYF
TRBJ2-5,TRBV6-6,.,TRBD2,TGTGCCAGCAGTTCAGCGGGGGGGCGGACCCAGTACTTC,CASSSAGGRTQYF
TRBJ1-2,TRBV5-6,.,TRBD1,TGTGCCAGCAGCTTCCCGGGACAGGGGTTTGGCTACACCTTC,CASSFPGQGFGYTF
TRBJ2-1,TRBV29-1,.,TRBD1,TGCAGCGCTGCCAGGGGGACAGACAACTACAATGAGCAGTTCTTC,CSAARGTDNYNEQFF
TRBJ1-6,TRBV12-3/TRBV12-4,few,.,TGTGCCAGCAGTTTTTCAGATTCACCCCTCCACTTT,CASSFSDSPLHF
TRBJ2-7,TRBV4-3,many,.,TGCGCCAGCAGCCCCGCTACAGGAGCCGCGGTCTACGAGCAGTACTTC,CASSPATGAAVYEQYF
TRBJ1-4,TRBV28,.,.,TGTGCCAGCAGTTTCTTCCAGGGAGGTCCCTTTAATGAAAAACTGTTTTTT,CASSFFQGGPFNEKLFF
TRBJ2-1,TRBV12-3/TRBV12-4,.,TRBD2,TGTGCCAGCAGTCAACTAGCGGGGGGCGAGCAGTTCTTC,CASSQLAGGEQFF
TRBJ1-2,TRBV5-1,.,TRBD1,TGCGCCAGCAGCTTGGGGGCAGGGGGATCGAGTGGCTACACCTTC,CASSLGAGGSSGYTF
TRBJ2-1,TRBV5-1,once,TRBD1,TGCGCCAGCAGCTTGGGGGACAGGGACTACAATGAGCAGTTCTTC,CASSLGDRDYNEQFF
TRBJ2-6,TRBV27,.,TRBD1,TGTGCCAGCAGTTGGGGGACAGCTGGGGCCAACGTCCTGACTTTC,CASSWGTAGANVLTF
TRBJ1-2,TRBV9,.,.,TGTGCCAGCAGCCCAGTCGCGGGAAATGGCTACACCTTC,CASSPVAGNGYTF
TRBJ2-7,TRBV7-6,many,TRBD1,TGTGCCAGCAGCTTAGAAGCTGGATCGGCAGGGGGCTCCTACGAGCAGTACTTC,CASSLEAGSAGGSYEQYF
TRBJ2-1,TRBV12-5,.,.,TGTGCTAGTGGTTTAAGGACAGTCTACAATGAGCAGTTCTTC,CASGLRTVYNEQFF
TRBJ1-2,TRBV28,.,TRBD1,TGTGCCAGCAGTTTGCCTCCACCGGGACAGGGGAGTGGCTACACCTTC,CASSLPPPGQGSGYTF
TRBJ2-3,TRBV19,once,.,TGTGCCAGTAGTATAGATCGCAGAAACACAGATACGCAGTATTTT,CASSIDRRNTDTQYF
TRBJ1-6,TRBV6-2/TRBV6-3,once,TRBD1,TGTGCCAGCAGTTACCCCGCTACTCCGACAGGGAATATCAATTCACCCCTCCACTTT,CASSYPATPTGNINSPLHF
TRBJ2-2,TRBV14,.,.,TGTGCCAGCAGCCAAGAAGGAGGACGTCACACCGGGGAGCTGTTTTTT,CASSQEGGRHTGELFF
TRBJ2-3,TRBV2,few,.,TGTGCCAGCAGTGTATTTAGAGGGTCAGCCACAGATACGCAGTATTTT,CASSVFRGSATDTQYF
TRBJ1-4,TRBV30,once,TRBD1,TGTGCCTGGAGTGTACAGGGGCAAAAACTGTTTTTT,CAWSVQGQKLFF
TRBJ2-5,TRBV28,.,.,TGTGCCAGCAACTCTGGGGCACGAGGAGAGACCCAGTACTTC,CASNSGARGETQYF
TRBJ1-5,TRBV30,.,TRBD1,TGTGCCTGGAGGAGGACAGGGAGCAATCAGCCCCAGCATTTT,CAWRRTGSNQPQHF
TRBJ2-3,TRBV7-3,many,.,TGTGCCAGCAGCTTAAGGGGAGCTAGCACAGATACGCAGTATTTT,CASSLRGASTDTQYF
TRBJ2-3,TRBV5-1,.,TRBD2,TGCGCCAGCAGCTCCGGACTAGCGGGGTCTTCAGATACGCAGTATTTT,CASSSGLAGSSDTQYF
TRBJ2-2,TRBV7-9,.,.,TGTGCCAGCAGCCGGGAACCGGGGGGGGAGCTGTTTTTT,CASSREPGGELFF
TRBJ1-2,TRBV9,few,.,TGTGCCAGCAGAAGGACGGCGGGCTATGGCTACACCTTC,CASRRTAGYGYTF
TRBJ2-3,TRBV25-1,.,TRBD2,TGTGCCAGCAGTGAATTTGGTAGCGGGGCAGATACGCAGTATTTT,CASSEFGSGADTQYF
TRBJ2-1,TRBV7-9,.,.,TGTGCCAGCAGCTCCCGAATAGACCCTTCTAGCCGAACTGAGCAGTTCTTC,CASSSRIDPSSRTEQFF
TRBJ2-7,TRBV9,once,.,TGTGCCAGCAGCGTGGGGGGACCTTCTTACGAGCAGTACTTC,CASSVGGPSYEQYF
TRBJ1-5,TRBV7-9,.,.,TGTGCCAGCACCTTCGGGGGGGAGGAATACCCCCAGCATTTT,CASTFGGEEYPQHF
TRBJ2-6,TRBV24-1,.,.,TGTGCCACCAGTGATTACCGGGATGGGGCCAACGTCCTGACTTTC,CATSDYRDGANVLTF